This is a list of T cell receptor beta chains from one sample in a study of cytomegalovirus exposure and HLA in healthy donors. This table comes from immunoSEQ multiplex PCR, and its TCRdb copy is limited to in-frame clones, with some not included. Counted here are over 150,000 clones, roughly four fifths occurring once; the ten biggest clones make up over 10%. The specimen sequenced was PBMCs. These receptors were taken from a woman in her forties or fifties in good health and CMV-seronegative. Both conserved end residues are part of each CDR3. The D gene is left open where the match is weak. A row's size may be missing; if present it is once, few, many or a size class.

clone size: few; V gene: TRBV13; D gene: TRBD2; CDR3 length: 18; J gene: TRBJ2-7; CDR3 DNA: TGTGCCAGCAGCCAAGTTGAGGGGCCTCTAGCGGGGGAATACGAGCAGTACTTC; CDR3 protein: CASSQVEGPLAGEYEQYF
clone size: -; V gene: TRBV7-9; D gene: TRBD1; CDR3 length: 15; J gene: TRBJ1-5; CDR3 DNA: TGTGCCAGCAGCTTCTCAGGGGGTGTTGATCAGCCCCAGCATTTT; CDR3 protein: CASSFSGGVDQPQHF
clone size: few; V gene: TRBV18; D gene: -; CDR3 length: 12; J gene: TRBJ1-1; CDR3 DNA: TGTGCCAGCTCACAGGGGGTCACTGAAGCTTTCTTT; CDR3 protein: CASSQGVTEAFF
clone size: -; V gene: TRBV9; D gene: TRBD1; CDR3 length: 17; J gene: TRBJ2-2; CDR3 DNA: TGTGCCAGCAGCAATCCGACAGGGGGCGCATTTACCGGGGAGCTGTTTTTT; CDR3 protein: CASSNPTGGAFTGELFF
clone size: -; V gene: TRBV13; D gene: -; CDR3 length: 13; J gene: TRBJ2-1; CDR3 DNA: TGTGCCAGCAGCTTAAGGGGCTACAATGAGCAGTTCTTC; CDR3 protein: CASSLRGYNEQFF
clone size: -; V gene: TRBV4-1; D gene: -; CDR3 length: 15; J gene: TRBJ2-1; CDR3 DNA: TGCGCCAGCAGCCAAGGGTTCACTAGCTACAATGAGCAGTTCTTC; CDR3 protein: CASSQGFTSYNEQFF
clone size: -; V gene: TRBV5-6; D gene: TRBD1; CDR3 length: 15; J gene: TRBJ1-1; CDR3 DNA: TGTGCCAGCAGCCCGGTGGGACAGCTGAACACTGAAGCTTTCTTT; CDR3 protein: CASSPVGQLNTEAFF
clone size: -; V gene: TRBV7-9; D gene: TRBD1; CDR3 length: 13; J gene: TRBJ1-1; CDR3 DNA: TGTGCCAGCAGCCTACAGGGGTTAACTGAAGCTTTCTTT; CDR3 protein: CASSLQGLTEAFF
clone size: -; V gene: TRBV28; D gene: TRBD2; CDR3 length: 17; J gene: TRBJ2-7; CDR3 DNA: TGTGCCAGCAGTCTCGCCCTTGGGACTAGCGGGAGCTACGAGCAGTACTTC; CDR3 protein: CASSLALGTSGSYEQYF
clone size: -; V gene: TRBV7-2; D gene: TRBD1; CDR3 length: 14; J gene: TRBJ1-5; CDR3 DNA: TGTGCCAGCAGCTTGACAGGGCGCAATCAGCCCCAGCATTTT; CDR3 protein: CASSLTGRNQPQHF
clone size: -; V gene: TRBV27; D gene: TRBD1; CDR3 length: 14; J gene: TRBJ2-3; CDR3 DNA: TGTGCCAGCAGACGACAGGGGGCGGAAGATACGCAGTATTTT; CDR3 protein: CASRRQGAEDTQYF
clone size: -; V gene: TRBV5-8; D gene: -; CDR3 length: 16; J gene: TRBJ2-7; CDR3 DNA: TGTGCCAGCAGCTTGGCTGGGGCAATGGGCGCTTACGAGCAGTACTTC; CDR3 protein: CASSLAGAMGAYEQYF
clone size: -; V gene: TRBV6-5; D gene: -; CDR3 length: 15; J gene: TRBJ2-5; CDR3 DNA: TGTGCCAGCACCCGCGGGACCGCGTACCAAGAGACCCAGTACTTC; CDR3 protein: CASTRGTAYQETQYF
clone size: -; V gene: TRBV11-2; D gene: -; CDR3 length: 14; J gene: TRBJ1-3; CDR3 DNA: TGTGCCAGCAGCTTAGATTCGGGGAGGAACACCATATATTTT; CDR3 protein: CASSLDSGRNTIYF
clone size: once; V gene: TRBV6-5; D gene: -; CDR3 length: 15; J gene: TRBJ1-6; CDR3 DNA: TGTGCCAGCAGTCTCGGGGGAATTCTCGATTCACCCCTCCACTTT; CDR3 protein: CASSLGGILDSPLHF
clone size: -; V gene: TRBV30; D gene: -; CDR3 length: 12; J gene: TRBJ2-7; CDR3 DNA: TGTGCCTGGAGTCGGGGGAGGTGGGAGCAGTACTTC; CDR3 protein: CAWSRGRWEQYF
clone size: -; V gene: TRBV6-6; D gene: -; CDR3 length: 15; J gene: TRBJ1-2; CDR3 DNA: TGTGCCAGCACTCCCGACGGGGGCGGGGGGCAAGGCTACACCTTC; CDR3 protein: CASTPDGGGGQGYTF
clone size: few; V gene: TRBV25-1; D gene: -; CDR3 length: 13; J gene: TRBJ1-6; CDR3 DNA: TGTGCCAGCACTCTAGGATATAATTCACCCCTCCACTTT; CDR3 protein: CASTLGYNSPLHF
clone size: few; V gene: TRBV19; D gene: -; CDR3 length: 13; J gene: TRBJ2-7; CDR3 DNA: TGTGCCAGCAAGAGGGACACTGGGAACGAGCAGTACTTC; CDR3 protein: CASKRDTGNEQYF
clone size: -; V gene: TRBV11-2; D gene: TRBD2; CDR3 length: 17; J gene: TRBJ2-7; CDR3 DNA: TGTGCCAGCAGCTTAGCAGCGGGGGTGTTTGGGACCTACGAGCAGTACTTC; CDR3 protein: CASSLAAGVFGTYEQYF
clone size: -; V gene: TRBV19; D gene: TRBD1; CDR3 length: 15; J gene: TRBJ1-4; CDR3 DNA: TGTGCCAGTAGTATGGGACAGAACGCTAATGAAAAACTGTTTTTT; CDR3 protein: CASSMGQNANEKLFF
clone size: few; V gene: TRBV13; D gene: TRBD1; CDR3 length: 14; J gene: TRBJ1-1; CDR3 DNA: TGTGCCAGCAGCAAAACAGGGGGCGACACTGAAGCTTTCTTT; CDR3 protein: CASSKTGGDTEAFF
clone size: -; V gene: TRBV29-1; D gene: -; CDR3 length: 17; J gene: TRBJ2-6; CDR3 DNA: TGCAGCGTCCCCTTGGGAGGACGGTACTCTGGGGCCAACGTCCTGACTTTC; CDR3 protein: CSVPLGGRYSGANVLTF